Below are 25 T cell receptor beta chains sequenced from a single sample in a study of blood T cell repertoires in COVID-19. Sequenced by immunoSEQ multiplex PCR; TCRdb stores in-frame clones only, minus some. The sample contains more than 110,000 clones, around 80% of which appear only once. The sample taken for sequencing was PBMCs or T cells enriched from blood (not recorded which). The source is a woman aged 50 to 60 who had recovered from COVID-19.

The chain employs TRBV12-3 or TRBV12-4 and TRBJ1-1; D is unclear. CDR3 length equals 13 residues. V was clipped by 4 bases and J by 4 bases, with 10 bases between them. The CDR3 DNA reads as TGTGCCAGCAGTTCCAGGAGGGTCACTGAAGCTTTCTTT. Protein sequence: CASSSRRVTEAFF.

This clone was observed a few times. V usage is TRBV19 and J usage is TRBJ1-2, with 10 bases fitting TRBD1. Trimming at V came to 6 bases and at J to 10 bases, leaving 11 bases not matched to a gene. The V gene's germline CDR1 is LNHDA and CDR2 SQIVND (reference sequence). The CDR3 extends over 14 amino acids. In nucleotides, the CDR3 is TGTGCCAGTAGGGGGGACAGGGGAGGTCTAGACTACACCTTC. Its protein is CASRGDRGGLDYTF.

This clone was observed a handful of times. This rearrangement joins TRBV2 to TRBJ1-5, with 8 bases aligning to TRBD1. V lost 6 bases and J lost 0; bases outside the gene matches: 7. Germline CDR1 reads SNHLY; CDR2 reads FYNNEI. This CDR3 is 16 amino acids long. The CDR3 sequence: CASRSDRAYSNQPQHF. The CDR3 DNA is TGTGCCAGCAGATCGGACAGGGCCTATAGCAATCAGCCCCAGCATTTT.

In this sample, this clone turned up a few times. The chain links TRBV3-1 (or the pseudogene TRBV3-2) to TRBJ1-1; unclear D gene. Trimming left V 6 bases short and J 3 bases short, with 8 bases between. Germline lookup yields CDR1 LGHDT and CDR2 YNNKEL (reference sequence). The CDR3 has 12 residues. CDR3 region: CASRATHTEAFF. The CDR3 region has the DNA TGTGCCAGCAGGGCAACCCACACTGAAGCTTTCTTT.

This clone was observed many times. The gene calls are TRBV2 and TRBJ2-5; 7 bases are a match to TRBD1. The CDR3 consists of 13 residues. Germline values: CDR1 SNHLY, CDR2 FYNNEI. V trimming: 7 bases; J trimming: 4 bases; junction bases outside the gene matches: 6. This chain's CDR3 is CASTPDRRETQYF. CDR3 sequence (DNA): TGTGCCAGCACCCCGGACAGGCGAGAGACCCAGTACTTC. The variable domain in full, with the rest retrieved from reference TRBV2 and TRBJ2-5, is EPEVTQTPSHQVTQMGQEVILRCVPISNHLYFYWYRQILGQKVEFLVSFYNNEISEKSEIFDDQFSVERPDGSNFTLKIRSTKLEDSAMYFCASTPDRRETQYFGPGTRLLVL.

The chain links TRBV19 to TRBJ1-4, with D perhaps TRBD1 (5 bases). The CDR3 has 15 amino acids. Germline V lookup: CDR1 LNHDA, CDR2 SQIVND (reference sequence). V lost 6 bases to trimming and J lost 4 bases, with 15 bases between them. The CDR3 is CASSPIGADNEKLFF. In DNA form, the CDR3 reads TGTGCCAGTAGCCCGATAGGGGCCGATAATGAAAAACTGTTTTTT.

The chain combines TRBV24-1 with TRBJ2-5; D is perhaps TRBD1 (5 bases). The CDR3 has 13 amino acids. V was cut by 3 bases and J by 5 bases, with 9 bases left in between. Germline values: CDR1 KGHDR, CDR2 SFDVKD. The CDR3 nucleotides read TGTGCCACCAGTGATGGGGCTGAGGAGACCCAGTACTTC. This sequence encodes CATSDGAEETQYF.

This sequence joins TRBV28 and TRBJ1-4, with a possible D match to TRBD1 (6 bases). Germline V gives CDR1 MDHEN, CDR2 SYDVKM. Trimming removed 3 bases from V and 6 bases from J, with 8 bases in between. The CDR3 has 13 amino acids. The CDR3 DNA follows: TGTGCCAGCAGTTTGGCAGGGGATGAAAAACTGTTTTTT. Its translation: CASSLAGDEKLFF.

The chain links TRBV6-5 to TRBJ1-3; no clear D. Germline CDR1 reads MNHEY; CDR2 reads SVGAGI. This CDR3 has 13 residues. V was clipped by 6 bases and J by 0 bases, with 6 bases between them. This CDR3 reads CASRTISGNTIYF. CDR3 sequence (DNA): TGTGCCAGCAGGACTATCTCTGGAAACACCATATATTTT.

Only a few counts were recorded for this clone. V usage is TRBV14 and J usage is TRBJ1-6; 8 bases map to TRBD1. Germline V lookup: CDR1 SGHDN, CDR2 FVKESK. This CDR3 comprises 14 residues. V gave up 0 bases and J gave up 14 bases; unmatched junction bases: 6. CDR3 nucleotide sequence: TGTGCCAGCAGCCAAGACAGGGGGCGAACGACCCTCCACTTT. Its protein product is CASSQDRGRTTLHF.

The rearrangement joins TRBV27 to TRBJ1-4, with a possible D match to TRBD1 (6 bases). Trimming took 5 bases from V and 0 from J, leaving 22 bases between them. The length of the CDR3 is 19 residues. CDR1 and CDR2 from the germline V gene are MNHEY and SMNVEV (reference sequence). CDR3 sequence reads: CASSHDRDTGIATNEKLFF. For the CDR3, the DNA is TGTGCCAGCAGTCACGACCGGGACACGGGCATTGCAACTAATGAAAAACTGTTTTTT.

This chain joins TRBV27 and TRBJ1-1; no clear D gene. The germline V gene encodes CDR1 MNHEY and CDR2 SMNVEV (reference sequence). There are 13 residues in the CDR3. V dropped 1 base and J dropped 0 bases, with 3 bases sitting between them. CDR3 in DNA: TGTGCCAGCAGTTTATTCATGAACACTGAAGCTTTCTTT. Protein sequence: CASSLFMNTEAFF.

This chain links TRBV29-1 with TRBJ1-4, with a weak D call TRBD1 (5 bases). Germline-derived CDR1 and CDR2 are SQVTM and ANQGSEA. There are 13 residues in the CDR3. V lost 3 bases to trimming and J lost 7 bases, with 12 bases between them. The CDR3 reads CSVEVQGGEKLFF. The CDR3 DNA is TGCAGCGTTGAGGTGCAGGGTGGTGAAAAACTGTTTTTT.

This clone has at least ten counts. This sequence joins TRBV19 and TRBJ2-7, with 11 bases fitting TRBD2. With V trimmed by 7 bases and J by 1 base, 6 bases remained unmatched. The CDR3 loop spans 15 amino acids. From germline, CDR1 is LNHDA and CDR2 SQIVND (reference sequence). DNA for the CDR3: TGTGCCAGTACCCCCGGGACTAGCGGTTCCTACGAGCAGTACTTC. Translating gives CASTPGTSGSYEQYF.

This chain links TRBV6-6 with TRBJ1-2, with D perhaps TRBD1 (6 bases). The CDR3 is 14 residues long. Trimming removed 8 bases from V and 3 bases from J, with 16 bases in between. Germline CDR1 and CDR2: MNHNY and SVGAGI (reference sequence). CDR3 protein: CASVGGARDYGYTF. The CDR3 DNA is TGTGCCAGCGTGGGGGGGGCGAGGGACTATGGCTACACCTTC.

J is TRBJ1-2 and V is TRBV2; the D is unclear. Germline CDR1 SNHLY, CDR2 FYNNEI. There are 11 residues in the CDR3. V was trimmed by 4 bases and J by 5 bases, leaving 5 bases between them. CDR3 loop: CASSVVYGYTF. As DNA, the CDR3 is TGTGCCAGCAGTGTCGTGTATGGCTACACCTTC.

This rearrangement joins TRBV12-2 to TRBJ1-6; TRBD1 is the table's D call and was not checked against the DNA. TRBV12-2 is a documented pseudogene. The CDR3 runs 16 residues. The CDR3 DNA reads TGTGCAAGTCGCTCCGGACAGGGTGCATATAATTCACCCCTCCACTTT. Translated, it gives CASRSGQGAYNSPLHF.

The chain uses TRBV7-3 and TRBJ2-2; 13 nucleotides agree with TRBD2. CDR1 is SGHTA, CDR2 FQGTGA, per germline. V was clipped by 7 bases and J by 6 bases; unmatched bases: 8. There are 16 residues in the CDR3. CDR3 loop: CASTTPGTSGAGELFF. In DNA form, the CDR3 reads TGTGCCAGCACCACCCCGGGGACTAGCGGGGCCGGGGAGCTGTTTTTT.

The chain uses TRBV5-1 and TRBJ1-5; tentatively, D is TRBD1 (6 bases). The germline CDR1 and CDR2 sequences are SGHRS and YFSETQ. The CDR3 runs to 17 residues. V lost 1 base, J lost 2 bases, and 16 bases lay in between. The CDR3 loop reads CASSLTGSGPGNQPQHF. The CDR3 DNA is TGCGCCAGCAGCTTGACAGGGAGTGGGCCAGGCAATCAGCCCCAGCATTTT. The whole variable domain, remainder taken from reference TRBV5-1 and TRBJ1-5, is KAGVTQTPRYLIKTRGQQVTLSCSPISGHRSVSWYQQTPGQGLQFLFEYFSETQRNKGNFPGRFSGRQFSNSRSEMNVSTLELGDSALYLCASSLTGSGPGNQPQHFGDGTRLSIL.

This clone was counted ten times or more. The chain uses TRBV7-3 and TRBJ2-7; D may be TRBD2 (6 bases). In germline, CDR1 is SGHTA, CDR2 FQGTGA. The CDR3 has 14 residues. V dropped 3 bases and J dropped 1 base, with 10 bases sitting between them. The CDR3 loop reads CASSFRGWSYEQYV. CDR3 bases: TGTGCCAGCAGCTTCCGGGGGTGGTCCTACGAGCAGTACGTC.

The chain joins TRBV2 to TRBJ1-5; TRBD1 matches at 9 bases. This CDR3 has 15 residues. V shed 6 bases, J shed 4 bases, and the junction held 7 bases outside the gene matches. Germline-derived CDR1 and CDR2 are SNHLY and FYNNEI. The CDR3 here is CASSLGQGFNQPQHF. CDR3 sequence (DNA): TGTGCCAGCAGCCTTGGACAGGGGTTTAATCAGCCCCAGCATTTT.

The J gene is TRBJ2-3, the V gene TRBV20-1, with D maybe TRBD2 (5 bases). The V and J ends lost 4 bases and 12 bases respectively, with 14 bases between them. The CDR3 contains 11 residues. Germline assignment: CDR1 DFQATT and CDR2 SNEGSKA (reference sequence). The CDR3 nucleotides are TGCAGTGCTATCTCCGGGGTCAAACAGTATTTT. This translates into CSAISGVKQYF.

This clone was recorded a few times. V usage is TRBV9 and J usage is TRBJ2-7; 7 nucleotides agree with TRBD1. Per germline, CDR1 SGDLS and CDR2 YYNGEE. V lost 0 bases, J lost 9 bases, and 6 bases stayed unmatched. This CDR3 spans 13 amino acids. The CDR3 DNA reads TGTGCCAGCAGCGTAGATCAAAGGGGGCGGCAGTACTTC. Protein sequence: CASSVDQRGRQYF. The whole variable domain, remainder taken from reference TRBV9 and TRBJ2-7, is DSGVTQTPKHLITATGQRVTLRCSPRSGDLSVYWYQQSLDQGLQFLIQYYNGEERAKGNILERFSAQQFPDLHSELNLSSLELGDSALYFCASSVDQRGRQYFGPGTRLTVT.

The gene calls are TRBV15 and TRBJ2-3, with 8 bases fitting TRBD1. V lost 4 bases to trimming and J lost 3 bases; unmatched junction nucleotides: 9. This CDR3 is built from 16 residues. Germline assignment: CDR1 LNHNV and CDR2 YYDKDF (reference sequence). CDR3 nucleotide sequence: TGTGCCACCAGCACCTCAACAGGGGGTATGACAGATACGCAGTATTTT. It translates to CATSTSTGGMTDTQYF.

This sequence joins TRBV9 and TRBJ2-5, with a weak D call TRBD1 (5 bases). Germline CDR1 reads SGDLS; CDR2 reads YYNGEE. Trimming stripped 4 bases from V and 1 base from J, with 11 bases between. The CDR3 is 14 amino acids. The CDR3 loop reads CASSPRQIQETQYF. The CDR3 DNA sequence: TGTGCCAGCAGCCCTCGACAGATCCAAGAGACCCAGTACTTC.